This T cell receptor beta chain was recovered during a study of PD-L1 blockade in urothelial cancer. TCRdb keeps only in-frame clones here, not all; method: immunoSEQ multiplex PCR. The sample shows under 40,000 clones, approximately 82% of them seen only once. The germline CDR1 and CDR2 sequences are SGHTS and YDEGEE. The CDR3 loop spans 15 amino acids. V was pared by 0 bases and J by 1 base, with 8 bases between. The TCR comes from a man in his 60s with urothelial cancer. The gene calls are TRBV5-8 and TRBJ2-1; TRBD2 might be the D (6 bases). The specimen comprised PBMCs, sampled around atezolizumab (anti-PD-L1) treatment. CDR3 protein: CASSLAGVSYNEQFF. In nucleotides, the CDR3 is TGTGCCAGCAGCTTGGCGGGAGTGTCCTACAATGAGCAGTTCTTC.